Each of the 12 T cell receptor beta chains below was sequenced from the same sample in a study of cytomegalovirus exposure and HLA in healthy donors. The PCR ran on 60 Vbeta and 13 Jbeta primers. Libraries were prepared by immunoSEQ multiplex PCR; TCRdb keeps only in-frame clonotypes and omits some of them. The sample shows over 95,000 clones, around three quarters of them seen only once. Source material: PBMCs. The receptors here all came from a female donor in good health and CMV-seronegative.

This clone was found a few times. This rearrangement joins TRBV5-4 to TRBJ1-5; TRBD1 is a possible D gene (6 bases). CDR3 length equals 14 residues. V gave up 3 bases and J gave up 7 bases, with 14 bases separating them. Germline CDR1 and CDR2: SGHNT and YYREEE (reference sequence). CDR3 sequence reads: CASSSQGKGQPQHF. CDR3 nucleotide sequence: TGTGCCAGCAGCTCCCAGGGGAAGGGACAGCCCCAGCATTTT. Combining the CDR3 with reference TRBV5-4 and TRBJ1-5 gives the whole variable domain ETGVTQSPTHLIKTRGQQVTLRCSSQSGHNTVSWYQQALGQGPQFIFQYYREEENGRGNFPPRFSGLQFPNYSSELNVNALELDDSALYLCASSSQGKGQPQHFGDGTRLSIL.

This rearrangement joins TRBV5-4 to TRBJ2-1; 7 positions match TRBD2. Germline V gene sequence: CDR1 SGHNT, CDR2 YYREEE (reference sequence). The V segment lost 5 bases and the J segment 7 bases; nucleotides outside the gene matches: 6. The CDR3 spans 13 residues. CDR3 DNA: TGTGCCAGCAGTTTCTTCGGGGGGAATGAGCAGTTCTTC. This sequence encodes CASSFFGGNEQFF. Supplemented by reference TRBV5-4 and TRBJ2-1, the full variable domain reads ETGVTQSPTHLIKTRGQQVTLRCSSQSGHNTVSWYQQALGQGPQFIFQYYREEENGRGNFPPRFSGLQFPNYSSELNVNALELDDSALYLCASSFFGGNEQFFGPGTRLTVL.

The CDR3 DNA is TGTGCCAGCAGCCCTAGCCAGGGGGGTCCGTCCCAGTACTTC. It specifies CASSPSQGGPSQYF. The genes are TRBV6-5 and TRBJ2-5, with D possibly TRBD1 on 7 matching bases. Germline V lookup: CDR1 MNHEY, CDR2 SVGAGI. The CDR3 consists of 14 residues. Trimming removed 6 bases from V and 9 bases from J, with 20 bases in between.

The chain employs TRBV7-8 and TRBJ1-2, with 11 bases lining up with TRBD1. Germline CDR1 SGHVS, CDR2 FQNEAQ. This CDR3 is built from 15 residues. The junction had 4 bases not matched to a gene; V was cut back by 5 bases and J by 2 bases. The CDR3 nucleotides read TGTGCCAGCAGCCCTGGACAGGGGGCCAACTATGGCTACACCTTC. Translating gives CASSPGQGANYGYTF.

This chain links TRBV9 with TRBJ2-7; 10 bases are shared with TRBD1. CDR3 length: 13 residues. The V segment lost 0 bases and the J segment 6 bases; nucleotides outside the gene matches: 0. The germline CDR1 and CDR2 sequences are SGDLS and YYNGEE. CDR3 protein: CASSVGTGGEQYF. CDR3 nucleotide sequence: TGTGCCAGCAGCGTAGGGACAGGGGGCGAGCAGTACTTC.

This clone was found a few times. The J gene is TRBJ2-1, the V gene TRBV10-2; TRBD2 matches 9 bases. Germline CDR1 and CDR2: WSHSY and SAAADI. The CDR3 contains 16 residues. Unmatched junction bases numbered 6, after V lost 2 bases and J lost 4 bases. In DNA form, the CDR3 reads TGCGCCAGCAGTGAGCCCCTAGCGGGGCTTTACAATGAGCAGTTCTTC. Translating gives CASSEPLAGLYNEQFF.

The chain carries TRBV7-9 and TRBJ2-1; TRBD2 matches 13 bases. This CDR3 region has 18 residues. J was trimmed by 1 base and V by 5 bases; bases with no gene match: 8. CDR1 SEHNR and CDR2 FQNEAQ come from the germline V gene (reference sequence). CDR3 residues: CASSRLAGGRYSYNEQFF. The DNA for the CDR3 is TGTGCCAGCAGCAGACTAGCGGGGGGCCGGTATTCCTACAATGAGCAGTTCTTC. The whole variable domain, remainder taken from reference TRBV7-9 and TRBJ2-1, is DTGVSQNPRHKITKRGQNVTFRCDPISEHNRLYWYRQTLGQGPEFLTYFQNEAQLEKSRLLSDRFSAERPKGSFSTLEIQRTEQGDSAMYLCASSRLAGGRYSYNEQFFGPGTRLTVL.

This clone was seen a few times. This chain uses TRBV15 with TRBJ2-7; possibly TRBD2 for D (5 bases). V was clipped by 1 base and J by 4 bases, with 11 bases between them. Germline CDR1 LNHNV, CDR2 YYDKDF (reference sequence). There are 14 residues in the CDR3. DNA for the CDR3: TGTGCCACCAGCAGAGGTGGGGAGAGATACGAGCAGTACTTC. It yields the protein CATSRGGERYEQYF.

V gene TRBV5-4 combines with J gene TRBJ2-7; the match to TRBD1 covers 11 bases. CDR1 SGHNT and CDR2 YYREEE come from the germline V gene (reference sequence). V shed 1 base, J shed 4 bases, and the junction held 13 bases outside the gene matches. The CDR3 has 18 amino acids. The CDR3 reads CASSLPLGQGAIGYEQYF. The CDR3 DNA is TGTGCCAGCAGCTTGCCCCTCGGACAGGGGGCGATAGGATACGAGCAGTACTTC.

This chain connects TRBV5-1 to TRBJ2-1; 9 bases align to TRBD2. Germline trimming cut 2 bases from V and 9 bases from J; bases unmatched to any gene: 9. Germline-derived CDR1 and CDR2 are SGHRS and YFSETQ. This CDR3 spans 15 amino acids. The CDR3 coding sequence is TGCGCCAGCAGCTTCCAATCTAGCGGGGCTAGTGAGCAGTTCTTC. It encodes CASSFQSSGASEQFF.

The chain carries TRBV6-5 and TRBJ1-2; 8 bases map to TRBD1. Germline CDR1 and CDR2: MNHEY and SVGAGI. The V and J ends lost 6 bases and 5 bases, in that order; junction bases with no gene match: 11. The CDR3 is 15 residues long. CDR3 nucleotide sequence: TGTGCCAGCAGCATGTCAGGGGGCGATGGGTATGGCTACACCTTC. It yields the protein CASSMSGGDGYGYTF.

This rearrangement joins TRBV4-1 to TRBJ1-1; TRBD1 agrees at 9 bases. V was clipped by 4 bases and J by 3 bases; unmatched bases: 12. There are 17 residues in the CDR3. CDR1 and CDR2 (germline): MGHRA, YSYEKL. The CDR3 DNA follows: TGCGCCAGCAGCCGGGTAAGATACAGGGGGCACCACACTGAAGCTTTCTTT. It is translated as CASSRVRYRGHHTEAFF.